The source of this T cell receptor beta chain is a study of cytomegalovirus exposure and HLA in healthy donors. Study-level results: Only CMV serostatus was available as immune exposure information. TCR beta V segments were, for the most part, productive about 87% or about 30% of the time in an earlier analysis.

Primers included in the PCR were 60 Vbeta and 13 Jbeta primers. TCRdb's table, derived via immunoSEQ multiplex PCR, lists solely in-frame clones and lacks some. The sample carries 150,000 to 200,000 clones, roughly 85% recorded once. Trimming at V came to 4 bases and at J to 4 bases, leaving 3 bases not matched to a gene. Per the germline V gene, CDR1 is LGHNA and CDR2 is YNFKEQ. This CDR3 is built from 15 residues. A word on this clone: No antigen is known for it.

The sequence derives from a woman under 30 in good health and CMV-seronegative. V and J are TRBV4-2 and TRBJ2-3; TRBD2 matches at 12 bases. Sequenced material: PBMCs. The CDR3 DNA sequence: TGTGCCAGCAGCCTGTCTAGCGGGAGGGCAGATACGCAGTATTTT. Amino acid sequence: CASSLSSGRADTQYF.